Listed below are T cell receptor beta chains from one sample, sequenced in a study of early T cells in non-severe SARS-CoV-2 infection. MiXCR, applied by TCRdb to the 5' RACE reads, yields one record per CDR3 protein. The sample lists tens of thousands of distinct CDR3 sequences, approximately 12% occurring once. The sample taken for sequencing was whole blood. These receptors all come from an adult who was a healthcare worker with PCR-confirmed SARS-CoV-2 infection or an uninfected control (not recorded which). Both conserved end residues are part of each CDR3. The D gene is left open where the match is weak. Rows give clone size only sometimes, using once, few, many, or a class for an expanded clone.

>many|NA|TRBJ1-3|TRBV7-2
TGTGCCAGCAGCCAGGGTGTCGCTGAAAACACCATATATTTT
CASSQGVAENTIYF
>few|NA|TRBJ2-3|TRBV7-6
TGTGCCAGCAGCTTAGCGCAGGGAGATACGCAGTATTTT
CASSLAQGDTQYF
>once|TRBD2|TRBJ2-3|TRBV20-1
TGCAGTGCTAGGCTACGGGAGGGAAGAGAAACGCAGTATTTT
CSARLREGRETQYF
>many|TRBD1|TRBJ2-1|TRBV7-3
TGTGCCAGCAGCCGGGACAGTTACAATGAGCAGTTCTTC
CASSRDSYNEQFF
>few|TRBD1|TRBJ2-7|TRBV28
TGTGCCAGCAGTCCCGTCGGGACAGGGCCCCTTCAGTACTTC
CASSPVGTGPLQYF
>NA|TRBD1|TRBJ1-2|TRBV29-1
TGCAGCGTTGGGGCGACAGGGAGTGGTGGCTACACCTTC
CSVGATGSGGYTF
>NA|TRBD2|TRBJ2-7|TRBV5-1
TGCGCCAGCAGCCTACGGACTAGCGGACCCTACGAGCAGTACTTC
CASSLRTSGPYEQYF
>NA|TRBD1|TRBJ1-1|TRBV29-1
TGCAGCGGGGACAGGGGTCCAGCTGAAGCTTTCTTT
CSGDRGPAEAFF
>NA|TRBD1|TRBJ2-3|TRBV12-3/TRBV12-4
TGTGCCAGCAGCCGGGACAGGGGGCGATTCGATACGCAGTATTTT
CASSRDRGRFDTQYF
>many|TRBD2|TRBJ2-4|TRBV20-1
TGCAGTGCTATCCCCTCGGGCGGGAGTAGGGGAGCCAAAAACATTCAGTACTTC
CSAIPSGGSRGAKNIQYF
>NA|NA|TRBJ2-7|TRBV27
TGTGCCAGCAGTTTAGTACAGCGCTCCTACGAGCAGTACTTC
CASSLVQRSYEQYF
>NA|TRBD2|TRBJ2-1|TRBV19
TGTGCCAGTAGTAAACGGGGGGGAGCGGGAGCCTACAATGAGCAGTTCTTC
CASSKRGGAGAYNEQFF
>NA|TRBD1|TRBJ2-2|TRBV9
TGTGCCAGCAGCGCCAGGACAGGGCCGGCCGGGGAGCTGTTTTTT
CASSARTGPAGELFF
>NA|TRBD2|TRBJ2-3|TRBV7-2
TGTGCCAGCAGCCGGGGACTAGCGGGAGTGGATACGCAGTATTTT
CASSRGLAGVDTQYF
>NA|NA|TRBJ1-1|TRBV7-2
TGTGCCAGCAGCCCCTACACTGAAGCTTTCTTT
CASSPYTEAFF
>few|NA|TRBJ2-2|TRBV21-1
TGTGCCAGCAGCAAACGGACTAGCGGGAAGTATACCGGGGAGCTGTTTTTT
CASSKRTSGKYTGELFF
>medium-sized|TRBD2|TRBJ2-2|TRBV24-1
TGTGCCACCAGAGGACTAGGTTCTACCGGGGAGCTGTTTTTT
CATRGLGSTGELFF
>many|TRBD2|TRBJ2-3|TRBV28
TGTGCCAGCAGCCCGACTAGCGGGACGGCAAGCACAGATACGCAGTATTTT
CASSPTSGTASTDTQYF
>many|NA|TRBJ2-3|TRBV10-1
TGCGCCAGCAGTGAAGGGGGACTTGGGGATACGCAGTATTTT
CASSEGGLGDTQYF
>NA|TRBD2|TRBJ2-7|TRBV27
TGTGCCAGCAGTCCCTCTCTAGCGGGAGTAGGGGAGCAGTACTTC
CASSPSLAGVGEQYF
>many|NA|TRBJ2-5|TRBV21-1
TGTGCCAGCAGCAAAGAGCAAGTCAATACAGACCAAGAGACCCAGTACTTC
CASSKEQVNTDQETQYF
>few|TRBD2|TRBJ2-3|TRBV3-1
TGTGCCAGCATGTCTAGCGGGAGGGATACGCAGTATTTT
CASMSSGRDTQYF
>many|NA|TRBJ2-3|TRBV5-4
TGTGCCAGCAGCTTGCGTGAGGGAACAGATACGCAGTATTTT
CASSLREGTDTQYF
>few|NA|TRBJ2-1|TRBV19
TGTGCCAGTGCCCTAGGGTCCTACAATGAGCAGTTCTTC
CASALGSYNEQFF
>few|TRBD2|TRBJ2-3|TRBV9
TGTGCCAGCAGCGTAGCGGGGGGGGCCACAGATACGCAGTATTTT
CASSVAGGATDTQYF
>many|NA|TRBJ1-2|TRBV5-3
TGTGCCAGAAGCTTGGGGCAGGGAGATAGCTATGGCTACACCTTC
CARSLGQGDSYGYTF
>NA|TRBD1|TRBJ2-1|TRBV6-5
TGTGCCAGCAGTCGGGGACAGGGCCGAAATGAGCAGTTCTTC
CASSRGQGRNEQFF
>few|TRBD2|TRBJ2-3|TRBV5-1
TGCGCCAGCAGCATTGGGACTAGCGGCACAGATACGCAGTATTTT
CASSIGTSGTDTQYF